Given below is one TCR beta chain in context. Only in-frame clones appear in the TCRdb table, and some are missing; sequencing was by immunoSEQ multiplex PCR. The table has roughly 700,000 clones, about 90% seen once. The data belong to a study of blood T cell repertoires in COVID-19. What was sequenced was peripheral blood. This sequence originates from a woman aged 18-29 years with acute or convalescent COVID-19.

CDR3 DNA sequence: TGCGCCAGCAGCTGGGGAGATTCACCCCTCCACTTT. This codes for CASSWGDSPLHF. This chain joins TRBV5-1 and TRBJ1-6; D is ambiguous. In germline, CDR1 is SGHRS, CDR2 YFSETQ. V lost 3 bases, J lost 8 bases, and 6 bases lay in between. The CDR3 loop spans 12 amino acids. Supplemented by reference TRBV5-1 and TRBJ1-6, the full variable domain reads KAGVTQTPRYLIKTRGQQVTLSCSPISGHRSVSWYQQTPGQGLQFLFEYFSETQRNKGNFPGRFSGRQFSNSRSEMNVSTLELGDSALYLCASSWGDSPLHFGNGTRLTVT.